One and the same sample provided the 32 T cell receptor beta chains below, sequenced in a study of cytomegalovirus exposure and HLA in healthy donors. The primer mix had 60 Vbeta and 13 Jbeta primers. Using immunoSEQ multiplex PCR, the repertoire was profiled, and TCRdb retains in-frame clones only, with some absent. The sample lists nearly 110,000 clones, 60% to 80% occurring once. Sequences were obtained from PBMCs. The receptors shown here come from a boy under 18 in good health and CMV-seronegative.

The V call is TRBV2, the J call TRBJ1-5; possibly TRBD1 for D (6 bases). The CDR3 has 16 residues. Germline assignment: CDR1 SNHLY and CDR2 FYNNEI. V lost 0 bases and J lost 2, with 11 bases in between. CDR3 in DNA: TGTGCCAGCAGTGAAGCCGGGCCAGGGGGCAATCAGCCCCAGCATTTT. Amino acids: CASSEAGPGGNQPQHF.

The genes are TRBV6-1 and TRBJ2-1; 9 bases agree with TRBD1. CDR1 and CDR2 from the germline V gene are MNHNS and SASEGT. After removal of 8 bases from V and 2 bases from J, the junction contained 4 bases not matched to a gene. The CDR3 length is 14 residues. CDR3 bases: TGTGCCAGCCTCCGGGACAGGGCCTACAATGAGCAGTTCTTC. Protein product: CASLRDRAYNEQFF.

V and J are TRBV14 and TRBJ2-5, with TRBD1 identical over 9 bases. The CDR3 consists of 19 residues. CDR1 is SGHDN, CDR2 FVKESK, per germline. V lost 1 base, J lost 4 bases, and 16 bases stayed unmatched. DNA of the CDR3: TGTGCCAGCAGCCAAGGTTACATACAGGGGGCAAAGATGAGAGAGACCCAGTACTTC. It is translated as CASSQGYIQGAKMRETQYF. The entire variable domain, with the rest obtained from reference TRBV14 and TRBJ2-5, is as follows: EAGVTQFPSHSVIEKGQTVTLRCDPISGHDNLYWYRRVMGKEIKFLLHFVKESKQDESGMPNNRFLAERTGGTYSTLKVQPAELEDSGVYFCASSQGYIQGAKMRETQYFGPGTRLLVL.

CDR3: CASTDRTTSYEQYF. CDR3 sequence (DNA): TGTGCCAGCACGGACAGGACGACTTCCTACGAGCAGTACTTC. V gene TRBV2 combines with J gene TRBJ2-7; 7 nucleotides align to TRBD1. The CDR3 totals 14 residues. The V segment lost 7 bases and the J segment 1 base; nucleotides outside the gene matches: 7. The germline CDR1 and CDR2 sequences are SNHLY and FYNNEI.

The CDR3, as DNA: TGTGCCAGCAGTGCCAACAGCGGCACCGGGGAGCTGTTTTTT. The encoded protein is CASSANSGTGELFF. The gene calls are TRBV2 and TRBJ2-2; D perhaps matches TRBD2 (5 bases). This CDR3 is 14 amino acids long. Germline V gene sequence: CDR1 SNHLY, CDR2 FYNNEI. The V end was cut by 4 bases, the J end by 4 bases, with 10 bases between.

This clone was seen a few times. This chain links TRBV7-2 with TRBJ2-7, with 12 positions matching TRBD2. CDR3 length: 14 residues. Germline values: CDR1 SGHTA, CDR2 FQGNSA. The trim removed 3 bases at V and 4 bases at J, leaving 1 base unmatched. CDR3 sequence reads: CASSFTSGGYEQYF. The CDR3, as DNA: TGTGCCAGCAGCTTTACTAGCGGGGGGTACGAGCAGTACTTC. Together with reference TRBV7-2 and TRBJ2-7, the CDR3 gives the full variable domain: GAGVSQSPSNKVTEKGKDVELRCDPISGHTALYWYRQSLGQGLEFLIYFQGNSAPDKSGLPSDRFSAERTGGSVSTLTIQRTQQEDSAVYLCASSFTSGGYEQYFGPGTRLTVT.

This chain connects TRBV2 to TRBJ1-1; D is perhaps TRBD1 (5 bases). The CDR3 is 13 amino acids. V shed 6 bases and J shed 5 bases, with 13 bases lying between them. Germline lookup yields CDR1 SNHLY and CDR2 FYNNEI. The CDR3 protein is CASSPDMGTEAFF. The CDR3 DNA reads TGTGCCAGCAGCCCGGACATGGGAACTGAAGCTTTCTTT.

The chain is built from TRBV7-2 and TRBJ1-1; TRBD1 is a possible D gene (5 bases). Looked up from germline, CDR1 is SGHTA and CDR2 is FQGNSA. Trimming took 4 bases from V and 11 from J, leaving 14 bases between them. The CDR3 totals 12 residues. CDR3 nucleotides: TGTGCCAGCAGCTCCACTACAGGAACCGCTTTCTTT. Protein sequence: CASSSTTGTAFF.

This chain connects TRBV5-1 to TRBJ2-7; perhaps TRBD1 as D (5 bases). The CDR3 loop spans 14 amino acids. Germline CDR1 reads SGHRS; CDR2 reads YFSETQ. Trimming removed 3 bases at V and 3 bases at J, with 13 bases between. The CDR3 nucleotides are TGCGCCAGCAGCTCGACGACAGACCACTACGAGCAGTACTTC. Its translation: CASSSTTDHYEQYF.

The CDR3 protein is CASSPGMGRTDTQYF. The CDR3 region has the DNA TGTGCCAGCAGCCCGGGTATGGGGCGGACAGATACGCAGTATTTT. This sequence joins TRBV5-5 and TRBJ2-3; D is perhaps TRBD1 (5 bases). Deletions cut 4 bases from V and 3 bases from J, with 15 bases between. CDR1 and CDR2 from the germline V gene are SGHKS and YYEKEE (reference sequence). The CDR3 extends over 15 amino acids.

V and J are TRBV19 and TRBJ1-1; 10 positions agree with TRBD1. Trimming took 9 bases from V and 3 from J; bases not matched to a gene: 22. Germline loops: CDR1 LNHDA, CDR2 SQIVND (reference sequence). The CDR3 has 19 residues. The CDR3 nucleotides are TGTGCCAGCGCCCGGGCATTCCTGACAGGGGGCGACGGGGACACTGAAGCTTTCTTT. Translation: CASARAFLTGGDGDTEAFF. The whole variable domain, filled in from reference TRBV19 and TRBJ1-1, reads DGGITQSPKYLFRKEGQNVTLSCEQNLNHDAMYWYRQDPGQGLRLIYYSQIVNDFQKGDIAEGYSVSREKKESFPLTVTSAQKNPTAFYLCASARAFLTGGDGDTEAFFGQGTRLTVV.

The rearrangement joins TRBV19 to TRBJ2-3, with TRBD2 identical over 10 bases. This CDR3 has 14 residues. Germline loops: CDR1 LNHDA, CDR2 SQIVND (reference sequence). V shed 2 bases and J 6 bases; nucleotides not matched to a gene: 2. The chain's CDR3 is CASSITSGTDTQYF. In DNA, the CDR3 is TGTGCCAGTAGTATAACTAGCGGGACGGATACGCAGTATTTT.

The gene calls are TRBV5-1 and TRBJ2-1, with 7 bases identical to TRBD2. The CDR3 extends over 14 amino acids. The V gene end was trimmed by 1 base and the J gene end by 6 bases; junction bases not matched to a gene: 4. Germline loops: CDR1 SGHRS, CDR2 YFSETQ. The CDR3 sequence is CASSLRPGGNEQFF. Here the CDR3 DNA reads TGCGCCAGCAGCTTGCGGCCGGGAGGCAATGAGCAGTTCTTC. The whole variable domain, filled in from reference TRBV5-1 and TRBJ2-1, reads KAGVTQTPRYLIKTRGQQVTLSCSPISGHRSVSWYQQTPGQGLQFLFEYFSETQRNKGNFPGRFSGRQFSNSRSEMNVSTLELGDSALYLCASSLRPGGNEQFFGPGTRLTVL.

The V gene is TRBV9, the J gene TRBJ1-1; a weak D match, TRBD1 (5 bases). The CDR3 sequence is 14 residues long. Per the germline V gene, CDR1 is SGDLS and CDR2 is YYNGEE. V was cut by 4 bases and J by 1 base, with 11 bases left in between. The CDR3, as DNA: TGTGCCAGCAGCCTACGTACAGGGAACACTGAAGCTTTCTTT. Its protein is CASSLRTGNTEAFF. The entire variable domain, with the rest obtained from reference TRBV9 and TRBJ1-1, is as follows: DSGVTQTPKHLITATGQRVTLRCSPRSGDLSVYWYQQSLDQGLQFLIQYYNGEERAKGNILERFSAQQFPDLHSELNLSSLELGDSALYFCASSLRTGNTEAFFGQGTRLTVV.

The table lists this clone with a few counts. The V call is TRBV29-1, the J call TRBJ1-1, with D uncertain. The germline V gene encodes CDR1 SQVTM and CDR2 ANQGSEA. V lost 8 bases and J lost 3, with 10 bases in between. This CDR3 is built from 11 residues. DNA for the CDR3: TGCAGCCCCCGACGGGACACTGAAGCTTTCTTT. This encodes CSPRRDTEAFF.

Comment on this clone: Other DNA sequences in the same sample also yield this CDR3. The CDR3 bases are TGCGCCAGCAGCCTAGAGGGACAGGGAAATCAGCCCCAGCATTTT. Its protein product is CASSLEGQGNQPQHF. This chain connects TRBV5-1 to TRBJ1-5, with TRBD1 identical over 9 bases. J lost 4 bases, V lost 4 bases, and 6 bases had no gene match. The CDR3 runs to 15 residues. CDR1 and CDR2 (germline): SGHRS, YFSETQ. The variable domain in full, completed from reference TRBV5-1 and TRBJ1-5, reads KAGVTQTPRYLIKTRGQQVTLSCSPISGHRSVSWYQQTPGQGLQFLFEYFSETQRNKGNFPGRFSGRQFSNSRSEMNVSTLELGDSALYLCASSLEGQGNQPQHFGDGTRLSIL.

V and J are TRBV5-5 and TRBJ2-5; a possible D gene is TRBD2 (6 bases). The V gene's germline CDR1 is SGHKS and CDR2 YYEKEE (reference sequence). The CDR3 length is 11 residues. Trimming removed 7 bases from V and 5 bases from J, with 9 bases in between. Here the CDR3 DNA reads TGTGCCAGCGGGGGGTGGGAGACCCAGTACTTC. This sequence encodes CASGGWETQYF.

This chain uses TRBV6-5 with TRBJ1-2; D not resolved. The V gene's germline CDR1 is MNHEY and CDR2 SVGAGI. The CDR3 totals 15 residues. Deletions cut 0 bases from V and 8 bases from J, with 16 bases between. The CDR3 loop is CASSYSIAAFEGYTF. As DNA, the CDR3 is TGTGCCAGCAGTTACTCGATTGCGGCTTTTGAGGGCTACACCTTC.

V is TRBV5-1 and J is TRBJ1-1; 7 bases align to TRBD1. In germline, CDR1 is SGHRS, CDR2 YFSETQ. The junction had 6 bases not matched to a gene; V was cut back by 3 bases and J by 1 base. The CDR3 extends over 15 amino acids. This chain's CDR3 is CASSSVTGQNTEAFF. The CDR3 DNA sequence: TGCGCCAGCAGCTCTGTGACAGGGCAGAACACTGAAGCTTTCTTT. The full variable domain, in which reference TRBV5-1 and TRBJ1-1 provide the parts outside the CDR3, is KAGVTQTPRYLIKTRGQQVTLSCSPISGHRSVSWYQQTPGQGLQFLFEYFSETQRNKGNFPGRFSGRQFSNSRSEMNVSTLELGDSALYLCASSSVTGQNTEAFFGQGTRLTVV.

In this sample, this clone turned up a few times. The V gene is TRBV7-8, the J gene TRBJ2-7; TRBD1 matches 8 bases. Germline CDR1 is SGHVS and CDR2 is FQNEAQ. The CDR3 totals 15 residues. V lost 4 bases, J lost 0 bases, and 5 bases stayed unmatched. The DNA of the CDR3 is TGTGCCAGCAGCTCAAGACAGGGGAACTCCTACGAGCAGTACTTC. It translates to CASSSRQGNSYEQYF.

The gene calls are TRBV6-5 and TRBJ1-6; the match to TRBD1 covers 9 bases. V shed 5 bases and J 5 bases; nucleotides not matched to a gene: 4. The CDR3 length is 15 residues. In germline, CDR1 is MNHEY, CDR2 SVGAGI. CDR3 residues: CASSMGTGNNSPLHF. Here the CDR3 DNA reads TGTGCCAGCAGTATGGGGACAGGGAATAATTCACCCCTCCACTTT.

The chain carries TRBV19 and TRBJ2-7; 7 bases are a match to TRBD2. Germline V CDR1 and CDR2: LNHDA, SQIVND (reference sequence). The CDR3 runs 15 residues. The V segment lost 4 bases and the J segment 4 bases; nucleotides outside the gene matches: 10. CDR3 loop: CASSTLRGEPYEQYF. As DNA, the CDR3 is TGTGCCAGTAGTACCCTCCGGGGGGAACCATACGAGCAGTACTTC.

This chain joins TRBV5-1 and TRBJ1-1; perhaps TRBD1 as D (6 bases). This CDR3 is 14 amino acids long. Germline V CDR1 and CDR2: SGHRS, YFSETQ. V was pared by 3 bases and J by 1 base, with 10 bases between. The CDR3 sequence is CASSSTTGNTEAFF. The CDR3, as DNA: TGCGCCAGCAGCTCGACGACAGGGAACACTGAAGCTTTCTTT.

A few counts support this clone. The chain links TRBV6-1 to TRBJ2-7, with D unresolved. Trimming removed 4 bases from V and 0 bases from J, with 7 bases in between. This CDR3 spans 13 amino acids. The V gene's germline CDR1 is MNHNS and CDR2 SASEGT. CDR3 in amino acids: CASSGAYSYEQYF. The CDR3, as DNA: TGTGCCAGCAGTGGAGCCTACTCCTACGAGCAGTACTTC.

This clone occurred a few times. This chain links TRBV5-1 with TRBJ2-7; weak D call: TRBD2 (7 bases). Trimming cost V 3 bases and J 2 bases, with 9 bases left between them. From germline, CDR1 is SGHRS and CDR2 YFSETQ. CDR3 size: 13 residues. The DNA for the CDR3 is TGCGCCAGCAGCTCGGGGGGCCCCTACGAGCAGTACTTC. This gives the protein CASSSGGPYEQYF.

The V call is TRBV7-2, the J call TRBJ2-7; 11 bases map to TRBD2. CDR1 and CDR2 (germline): SGHTA, FQGNSA. The CDR3 has 15 residues. V shed 5 bases, J shed 4 bases, and the junction held 7 bases outside the gene matches. In DNA form, the CDR3 reads TGTGCCAGCAGCAATAGCGGGAGGGCCAATTACGAGCAGTACTTC. It yields the protein CASSNSGRANYEQYF.

The chain has TRBV5-4 and TRBJ2-7; D may be TRBD2 (6 bases). Deletions cut 4 bases from V and 2 bases from J, with 10 bases between. The germline V gene has CDR1 SGHNT and CDR2 YYREEE (reference sequence). The CDR3 length is 13 residues. The chain's CDR3 is CASSGGVAYEQYF. CDR3 nucleotide sequence: TGTGCCAGCAGCGGCGGGGTGGCCTACGAGCAGTACTTC.

A single count supports this clone. The chain uses TRBV19 and TRBJ1-5; D is possibly TRBD1 (6 bases). The germline CDR1 and CDR2 sequences are LNHDA and SQIVND (reference sequence). The CDR3 is 15 residues long. Trimming cost V 3 bases and J 3 bases, with 12 bases left between them. The CDR3 sequence: CASSIPDRNNQPQHF. The CDR3 DNA reads TGTGCCAGTAGTATCCCTGACAGGAACAATCAGCCCCAGCATTTT.

The genes are TRBV5-1 and TRBJ1-2, with a weak D call TRBD1 (6 bases). V lost 0 bases and J lost 8, with 11 bases in between. Per the germline V gene, CDR1 is SGHRS and CDR2 is YFSETQ. This CDR3 is 13 amino acids long. The CDR3 nucleotides read TGCGCCAGCAGCTTGGACAGGGAAGGGGGCTACACCTTC. Protein product: CASSLDREGGYTF.

This clone occurred a few times. This chain links TRBV30 with TRBJ2-5; maybe TRBD1 (6 bases). The V and J ends lost 3 bases and 2 bases respectively, with 16 bases between them. This CDR3 comprises 15 residues. Germline values: CDR1 GTSNPN, CDR2 SVGIG (reference sequence). CDR3 amino acids: CAWSPRTVTQETQYF. CDR3 DNA sequence: TGTGCCTGGAGCCCCCGGACAGTTACACAAGAGACCCAGTACTTC. The entire variable domain, with the rest obtained from reference TRBV30 and TRBJ2-5, is as follows: SQTIHQWPATLVQPVGSPLSLECTVEGTSNPNLYWYRQAAGRGLQLLFYSVGIGQISSEVPQNLSASRPQDRQFILSSKKLLLSDSGFYLCAWSPRTVTQETQYFGPGTRLLVL.

The genes are TRBV28 and TRBJ2-5; no clear D. Between the trimmed V and J ends, which lost 1 base and 5 bases, there was a span of 8 bases. The CDR3 is made up of 13 amino acids. Looked up from germline, CDR1 is MDHEN and CDR2 is SYDVKM. The CDR3 is CASSLSLRETQYF. Written as DNA, the CDR3 is TGTGCCAGCAGTTTATCGCTACGCGAGACCCAGTACTTC.

This clone was seen a few times. The sample contains more than one DNA sequence encoding this CDR3. The chain combines TRBV7-2 with TRBJ1-5; no firm D call. The V end lost 4 bases, the J end lost 3 bases, and 4 bases lay between the germline ends. In germline, CDR1 is SGHTA, CDR2 FQGNSA. This CDR3 has 12 residues. The CDR3 region is CASSSYNQPQHF. CDR3 nucleotide sequence: TGTGCCAGCAGCTCCTACAATCAGCCCCAGCATTTT.